This T cell receptor beta chain was captured in a study of T-cell memory formation after mild COVID-19. Study-wide context: TCR clusters were mostly donor specific. General study points: Researchers found some responding clones in pre-infection memory, a sign that cross-reactive memory joined.

The CDR3 length is 16 residues. The V and J ends lost 5 bases and 4 bases, in that order; junction bases with no gene match: 7. Looked up from germline, CDR1 is SEHNR and CDR2 is FQNEAQ (reference sequence). As concerns this clonotype: Its antigen is not known.

UMIs and sample barcodes were carried by the TCR alpha and TCR beta cDNA libraries that 5'RACE produced using constant-segment primers. TCRdb re-called the 5' RACE reads with MiXCR, one entry per CDR3 protein. The sample has approximately 350,000 distinct CDR3 sequences; approximately 29% are singletons. The source is an adult woman who had mild COVID-19 (a few samples of this study predate the infection). Cell type and time point are not known. The source material was PBMCs or a T cell subset sorted from them (not recorded which). The chain links TRBV7-9 to TRBJ1-5; 11 bases map to TRBD1. The CDR3 nucleotides read TGTGCCAGCAGCGCAGTTGGGACAGGGGGTAATCAGCCCCAGCATTTT. Translating it yields CASSAVGTGGNQPQHF.